These 24 T cell receptor beta chains were all obtained from the same sample, sequenced in a study of long-term antiretroviral therapy in people with HIV. Assay version v3.0 of immunoSEQ was used, and it was run at survey level. Repertoires were generated with immunoSEQ multiplex PCR, while TCRdb's copy carries only in-frame clones and drops some. Of about 25,000 clones in the sample, 70% to 90% were seen once. The material was unsorted PBMCs, obtained 1.2 years after starting antiretroviral therapy. Receptor source: a man between 50 and 59 years old with HIV.

The V and J genes are TRBV18 and TRBJ1-2; TRBD1 matches at 8 bases. Germline V gene data show CDR1 as KGHSH and CDR2 as LQKENI. The ends lost 3 bases at V and 6 bases at J; junction bases unmatched: 12. The CDR3 runs to 16 residues. CDR3 DNA: TGTGCCAGCTCACCCAGGACAGGGACGTCGGAAAATGGCTACACCTTC. Translated: CASSPRTGTSENGYTF.

This rearrangement joins TRBV27 to TRBJ2-3; D not resolved. Looked up from germline, CDR1 is MNHEY and CDR2 is SMNVEV (reference sequence). V was cut by 5 bases and J by 2 bases, with 20 bases left in between. This CDR3 has 17 amino acids. CDR3 nucleotides: TGTGCCAGCAGTCCGAATCCTTACACCGGAGACACAGATACGCAGTATTTT. As protein: CASSPNPYTGDTDTQYF.

The genes are TRBV5-1 and TRBJ1-1; TRBD1 agrees at 8 bases. The CDR3 runs 16 residues. Germline values: CDR1 SGHRS, CDR2 YFSETQ. After removal of 1 base from V and 3 bases from J, the junction contained 8 bases not matched to a gene. The CDR3 nucleotides read TGCGCCAGCAGCTTGTCGGGGGGACAGGAGCACACTGAAGCTTTCTTT. Translated, it gives CASSLSGGQEHTEAFF.

The chain links TRBV6-5 to TRBJ1-1; D gene uncertain. CDR3 length: 11 amino acids. From germline, CDR1 is MNHEY and CDR2 SVGAGI. Between the trimmed V and J ends, which lost 6 bases and 0 bases, there was a span of 2 bases. CDR3 bases: TGTGCCAGCAGAATGAACACTGAAGCTTTCTTT. The encoded protein is CASRMNTEAFF.

This sequence joins TRBV10-3 and TRBJ1-2; D is perhaps TRBD1 (6 bases). Germline V lookup: CDR1 ENHRY, CDR2 SYGVKD. The CDR3 is 14 residues long. The V and J ends lost 2 bases and 4 bases respectively, with 11 bases between them. The CDR3 DNA reads TGTGCCATCAGTGAGGGACAGATCACCTATGGCTACACCTTC. Translating gives CAISEGQITYGYTF.

In its sample, this clone was seen a few times. The chain is built from TRBV6-5 and TRBJ1-2; TRBD1 agrees at 8 bases. Germline assignment: CDR1 MNHEY and CDR2 SVGAGI. The CDR3 length is 15 residues. The V and J ends lost 5 bases and 2 bases, in that order; junction bases with no gene match: 7. This CDR3 reads CASSTQGQGNYGYTF. DNA of the CDR3: TGTGCCAGCAGTACCCAAGGACAGGGAAACTATGGCTACACCTTC.

V gene TRBV27 combines with J gene TRBJ1-2; no reliable D call. V lost 1 base to trimming and J lost 5 bases, with 11 bases between them. The germline V gene has CDR1 MNHEY and CDR2 SMNVEV (reference sequence). The CDR3 runs to 14 residues. CDR3 DNA: TGTGCCAGCAGTTTATATGGCTCTTCTTATGGCTACACCTTC. Its translation is CASSLYGSSYGYTF.

For the CDR3, the DNA is TGTGCCAGCAGCTCTCGGACAGGGGTAGGAGGGGAGACCCAGTACTTC. It codes for CASSSRTGVGGETQYF. The V call is TRBV7-9, the J call TRBJ2-5, with 9 bases matching TRBD1. This CDR3 spans 16 amino acids. Germline CDR1 is SEHNR and CDR2 is FQNEAQ (reference sequence). V lost 4 bases to trimming and J lost 5 bases; unmatched junction nucleotides: 11.

The rearrangement links TRBV30 to TRBJ2-3; a weak D match, TRBD2 (6 bases). Trimming removed 1 base from V and 5 bases from J, with 7 bases in between. Germline V gives CDR1 GTSNPN, CDR2 SVGIG (reference sequence). The CDR3 contains 12 residues. The CDR3 nucleotides read TGTGCCTGGAGTGGGGGGGAAGATACGCAGTATTTT. It translates to CAWSGGEDTQYF.

CDR3 nucleotides: TGTGCCTTTCAAACACGGGACAGGGGGCGAGATACTGAAGCTTTCTTT. This gives the protein CAFQTRDRGRDTEAFF. The chain carries TRBV30 and TRBJ1-1; 12 nucleotides line up with TRBD1. The CDR3 loop spans 16 amino acids. Germline CDR1 reads GTSNPN; CDR2 reads SVGIG (reference sequence). The V gene end was trimmed by 7 bases and the J gene end by 5 bases; junction bases not matched to a gene: 14.

CDR3 loop: CASSQKKVGLLRFF. In DNA form, the CDR3 reads TGTGCCAGCAGCCAAAAAAAGGTGGGTCTACTACGGTTTTTT. The chain has TRBV7-3 and TRBJ1-4; D is uncertain. Germline loops: CDR1 SGHTA, CDR2 FQGTGA. With 5 bases removed from V and 16 bases from J, the gap between germline ends came to 23 bases. CDR3 length: 14 amino acids.

The chain is built from TRBV7-2 and TRBJ1-6; D unresolved. The CDR3 loop spans 15 amino acids. Germline V gene data show CDR1 as SGHTA and CDR2 as FQGNSA. V lost 5 bases and J lost 6, with 14 bases in between. DNA for the CDR3: TGTGCCAGCAGCCTAGGTGTGAGGGCTAATTCACCCCTCCACTTT. Amino acid sequence: CASSLGVRANSPLHF.

This chain links TRBV28 with TRBJ2-6; D is undetermined. This CDR3 region has 15 residues. The V end was cut by 5 bases, the J end by 1 base, with 9 bases between. Germline values: CDR1 MDHEN, CDR2 SYDVKM. CDR3 sequence (DNA): TGTGCCAGCAGTCTCCGAGGTTCTGGGGCCAACGTCCTGACTTTC. It yields the protein CASSLRGSGANVLTF.

The rearrangement uses TRBV30 and TRBJ2-3; D perhaps matches TRBD2 (5 bases). Germline V gene sequence: CDR1 GTSNPN, CDR2 SVGIG (reference sequence). CDR3 length: 13 residues. V lost 7 bases to trimming and J lost 2 bases, with 13 bases between them. CDR3 protein: CASYRGYTDTQYF. For the CDR3, the DNA is TGTGCCTCCTATCGAGGGTACACAGATACGCAGTATTTT.

The CDR3 DNA sequence: TGTGCCAGCAGTGAAGTAGGGGGCGGGTCACCCCTCCACTTT. As protein: CASSEVGGGSPLHF. The chain couples TRBV2 to TRBJ1-6, with 7 nucleotides matching TRBD1. The CDR3 spans 14 residues. V dropped 1 base and J dropped 10; count of bases not matched to a gene: 4. In germline, CDR1 is SNHLY, CDR2 FYNNEI.

The rearrangement uses TRBV18 and TRBJ1-1; D is unclear. The germline CDR1 and CDR2 sequences are KGHSH and LQKENI. The V end lost 6 bases, the J end lost 4 bases, and 9 bases lay between the germline ends. The CDR3 is made up of 12 amino acids. CDR3 in DNA: TGTGCCAGCTCTCGGGATCTCACTGAAGCTTTCTTT. Translating gives CASSRDLTEAFF.

This chain's CDR3 is CASSQEDRGLSPLHF. In DNA form, the CDR3 reads TGTGCCAGCAGCCAAGAGGACAGGGGGCTTTCACCCCTCCACTTT. The chain employs TRBV14 and TRBJ1-6; 11 bases are a match to TRBD1. V lost 0 bases and J lost 9; bases outside the gene matches: 1. CDR3 size: 15 residues. From germline, CDR1 is SGHDN and CDR2 FVKESK.

CDR3 DNA sequence: TGTGCCAGTAGCACTTTGGGACAGGGACCATACGAGCAGTACTTC. Translation: CASSTLGQGPYEQYF. This chain joins TRBV19 and TRBJ2-7, with 9 bases that match TRBD1. Germline V gene sequence: CDR1 LNHDA, CDR2 SQIVND (reference sequence). V trimming: 6 bases; J trimming: 4 bases; junction bases outside the gene matches: 10. The CDR3 contains 15 residues.

The chain couples TRBV21-1 to TRBJ2-7; the table's D call of TRBD2 was not tested on the DNA. TRBV21-1 is a known pseudogene. The CDR3 contains 14 residues. Here the CDR3 reads CASSTSSGGYEQYF. The CDR3 DNA is TGTGCCAGCAGCACGTCTAGCGGGGGGTACGAGCAGTACTTC.

This clone has just a few counts. The chain is built from TRBV7-8 and TRBJ1-6; 9 bases are a match to TRBD1. There are 15 residues in the CDR3. With 4 bases clipped from V and 14 bases from J, the junction kept 12 bases outside the gene matches. Germline V lookup: CDR1 SGHVS, CDR2 FQNEAQ. CDR3 coding DNA: TGTGCCAGCAGCTCGACAGGGGGGAACCTTGGGGCCCTCCACTTT. Translation gives CASSSTGGNLGALHF.

This chain links TRBV28 with TRBJ2-4; 12 bases align to TRBD2. This CDR3 spans 18 amino acids. CDR1 MDHEN and CDR2 SYDVKM come from the germline V gene. After removal of 5 bases from V and 0 bases from J, the junction contained 8 bases not matched to a gene. CDR3 amino acids: CASSPPTSGGLAKNIQYF. The CDR3 DNA is TGTGCCAGCAGTCCGCCAACTAGCGGGGGGCTAGCCAAAAACATTCAGTACTTC.

This clone showed up just once. Here the CDR3 DNA reads TGTGCCAGCAGCTTAGAAGGGAGTTCAACTAATGAAAAACTGTTTTTT. This encodes CASSLEGSSTNEKLFF. The V gene is TRBV13, the J gene TRBJ1-4; no clear D. Germline V CDR1 and CDR2: PRHDT, FYEKMQ (reference sequence). The CDR3 consists of 16 residues. The V gene lost 1 base and the J gene lost 0 bases, with 9 bases spanning the gap.

The CDR3 here is CASSFIAGGQEQFF. DNA of the CDR3: TGTGCCAGCAGCTTCATAGCGGGGGGGCAAGAGCAGTTCTTC. This rearrangement joins TRBV13 to TRBJ2-1; 11 bases map to TRBD2. The CDR3 loop spans 14 amino acids. Germline CDR1 and CDR2: PRHDT and FYEKMQ (reference sequence). The J segment lost 10 bases and the V segment lost 3 bases, leaving 5 bases of the junction unmatched.

This chain connects TRBV5-4 to TRBJ1-6; D possibly corresponds to TRBD1 (5 bases). The germline V gene has CDR1 SGHNT and CDR2 YYREEE (reference sequence). This CDR3 is built from 15 residues. V was shortened by 0 bases and J by 5 bases, with 9 bases between the two germline ends. The CDR3 bases are TGTGCCAGCAGCTTGGGAGGGGTGAATAATTCACCCCTCCACTTT. Amino acids: CASSLGGVNNSPLHF.